The 16 T cell receptor beta chains reported below all come from one sample, sequenced in a study of T cell responses to AZD1222 COVID-19 vaccine. Here immunoSEQ multiplex PCR was the method, and the copy in TCRdb shows in-frame clones only, minus some. The sample carries roughly 150,000 clones, approximately 92% recorded once. This specimen was peripheral blood, taken on day 0 of AZD1222 vaccination. The receptors stem from an adult in good health.

V gene TRBV19 combines with J gene TRBJ1-2; tentatively, D is TRBD1 (5 bases). Germline V gene sequence: CDR1 LNHDA, CDR2 SQIVND (reference sequence). Trimming pared 7 bases from V and 4 bases from J, leaving 19 bases between. There are 15 residues in the CDR3. DNA for the CDR3: TGTGCCAGTAAATGGCCGAGGCAGGGACGCTATGGCTACACCTTC. This encodes CASKWPRQGRYGYTF.

J is TRBJ2-3 and V is TRBV24-1; 9 bases are a match to TRBD2. The germline gives CDR1 KGHDR, CDR2 SFDVKD. The trim removed 2 bases at V and 0 bases at J, leaving 5 bases unmatched. The CDR3 totals 17 residues. The CDR3 sequence: CATSDSLAGFSTDTQYF. CDR3 nucleotides: TGTGCCACCAGTGATTCACTAGCGGGTTTTAGCACAGATACGCAGTATTTT.

J is TRBJ2-7 and V is TRBV14; TRBD2 agrees at 8 bases. V trimming: 0 bases; J trimming: 9 bases; junction bases outside the gene matches: 4. The CDR3 consists of 13 residues. Germline V CDR1 and CDR2: SGHDN, FVKESK. CDR3 region: CASSQEGSGTQYF. For the CDR3, the DNA is TGTGCCAGCAGCCAAGAAGGTAGCGGGACGCAGTACTTC.

The chain links TRBV27 to TRBJ2-1; no definite D call. The CDR3 consists of 14 residues. Germline V gene data show CDR1 as MNHEY and CDR2 as SMNVEV (reference sequence). V was cut by 4 bases and J by 4 bases, with 11 bases left in between. This chain's CDR3 is CASSSPRNYNEQFF. The CDR3 DNA sequence: TGTGCCAGCAGTTCTCCCCGGAATTACAATGAGCAGTTCTTC.

V is TRBV6-4 and J is TRBJ2-3; 9 bases match TRBD2. There are 16 residues in the CDR3. The V gene end was trimmed by 3 bases and the J gene end by 5 bases; junction bases not matched to a gene: 9. CDR1 is MRHNA and CDR2 is SNTAGT in the germline V gene. The DNA of the CDR3 is TGTGCCAGCAGTGATGTCGCAAGCGGGGGGAAAGATACGCAGTATTTT. Protein product: CASSDVASGGKDTQYF.

This clone was picked up one time. This chain uses TRBV4-1 with TRBJ2-7; TRBD2 agrees at 7 bases. V lost 0 bases to trimming and J lost 3 bases; unmatched junction nucleotides: 5. The CDR3 is made up of 15 amino acids. Germline V lookup: CDR1 MGHRA, CDR2 YSYEKL. The CDR3 sequence: CASSQEVWGGYEQYF. DNA for the CDR3: TGCGCCAGCAGCCAAGAGGTCTGGGGGGGCTACGAGCAGTACTTC.

The chain carries TRBV5-1 and TRBJ2-6; TRBD2 agrees at 16 bases. The length of the CDR3 is 18 residues. Germline assignment: CDR1 SGHRS and CDR2 YFSETQ. V lost 4 bases, J lost 1 base, and 2 bases stayed unmatched. The CDR3 nucleotides read TGCGCCAGCAGCCCGGGACTAGCGGGAGGGTCTGGGGCCAACGTCCTGACTTTC. This gives the protein CASSPGLAGGSGANVLTF.

This chain connects TRBV5-1 to TRBJ1-4; D is ambiguous. CDR1 is SGHRS, CDR2 YFSETQ, per germline. V lost 0 bases, J lost 8 bases, and 11 bases lay in between. The length of the CDR3 is 14 residues. CDR3 bases: TGCGCCAGCAGCTTGGGACCCCAGCCCGAAAAACTGTTTTTT. It encodes CASSLGPQPEKLFF.

The rearrangement links TRBV4-2 to TRBJ2-3, with D maybe TRBD2 (6 bases). V shed 0 bases and J shed 2 bases, with 21 bases lying between them. The CDR3 is 19 amino acids. CDR1 and CDR2 (germline): LGHNA, YNFKEQ. In DNA form, the CDR3 reads TGTGCCAGCAGCCAAGATCTGTGGACCCTTCCGGGAGACACAGATACGCAGTATTTT. It is translated as CASSQDLWTLPGDTDTQYF.

The J gene is TRBJ2-1, the V gene TRBV27; unclear D gene. CDR3 size: 14 residues. In germline, CDR1 is MNHEY, CDR2 SMNVEV (reference sequence). V was clipped by 2 bases and J by 5 bases, with 10 bases between them. CDR3 sequence reads: CASSLRQVHNEQFF. CDR3 DNA sequence: TGTGCCAGCAGTTTACGGCAGGTGCACAATGAGCAGTTCTTC.

This sequence joins TRBV30 and TRBJ2-2; a possible D gene is TRBD2 (5 bases). In germline, CDR1 is GTSNPN, CDR2 SVGIG (reference sequence). The ends were cut back, 3 bases at V and 0 bases at J, with 8 bases in the middle. The CDR3 sequence is 14 residues long. CDR3 region: CAWRGAPNTGELFF. Written as DNA, the CDR3 is TGTGCCTGGAGGGGAGCCCCGAACACCGGGGAGCTGTTTTTT.

This clone was detected once. The chain combines TRBV19 with TRBJ1-5; 8 positions agree with TRBD1. This CDR3 has 14 residues. Germline-derived CDR1 and CDR2 are LNHDA and SQIVND (reference sequence). V lost 6 bases and J lost 1; bases outside the gene matches: 2. CDR3 in amino acids: CASSRTGSNQPQHF. CDR3 DNA sequence: TGTGCCAGTAGCCGGACAGGGAGCAATCAGCCCCAGCATTTT.

The chain carries TRBV3-1 (or the pseudogene TRBV3-2) and TRBJ1-2; 8 nucleotides align to TRBD1. CDR3 length: 15 amino acids. Germline values: CDR1 LGHDT, CDR2 YNNKEL (reference sequence). V trimming: 1 base; J trimming: 3 bases; junction bases outside the gene matches: 4. CDR3 amino acids: CASSQGTGSYYGYTF. CDR3 DNA: TGTGCCAGCAGCCAAGGGACAGGGAGTTACTATGGCTACACCTTC.

V gene TRBV5-6 combines with J gene TRBJ2-3; no reliable D call. CDR3 size: 14 residues. CDR1 and CDR2 from the germline V gene are SGHDT and YYEEEE. V was shortened by 1 base and J by 7 bases, with 13 bases between the two germline ends. The DNA for the CDR3 is TGTGCCAGCAGCTTGAGGGCCAAATTTTATACGCAGTATTTT. Translating it yields CASSLRAKFYTQYF.

This clone was found once. This rearrangement joins TRBV2 to TRBJ1-5, with 9 bases identical to TRBD1. This CDR3 has 13 amino acids. From germline, CDR1 is SNHLY and CDR2 FYNNEI. CDR3 loop: CALGGQGRQPQHF. The DNA for the CDR3 is TGTGCTCTAGGGGGACAGGGTAGACAGCCCCAGCATTTT.

The rearrangement joins TRBV30 to TRBJ1-2, with 8 bases identical to TRBD1. The trim removed 3 bases at V and 8 bases at J, leaving 8 bases unmatched. Germline lookup yields CDR1 GTSNPN and CDR2 SVGIG (reference sequence). CDR3 length: 13 residues. CDR3 sequence: CAWRYGRGRGYTF. The CDR3 coding sequence is TGTGCCTGGAGATACGGCAGGGGGCGAGGCTACACCTTC.